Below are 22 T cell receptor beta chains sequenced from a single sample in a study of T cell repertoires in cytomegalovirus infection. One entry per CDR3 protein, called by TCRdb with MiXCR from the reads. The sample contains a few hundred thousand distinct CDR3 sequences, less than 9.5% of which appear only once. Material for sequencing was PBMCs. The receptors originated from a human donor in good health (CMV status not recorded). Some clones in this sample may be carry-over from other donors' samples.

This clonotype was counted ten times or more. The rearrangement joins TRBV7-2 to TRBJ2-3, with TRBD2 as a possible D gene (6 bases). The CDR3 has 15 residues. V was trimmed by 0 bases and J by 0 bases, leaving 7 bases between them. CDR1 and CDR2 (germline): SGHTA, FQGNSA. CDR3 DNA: TGTGCCAGCAGCTTAGCGGGGGGTAGCACAGATACGCAGTATTTT. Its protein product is CASSLAGGSTDTQYF.

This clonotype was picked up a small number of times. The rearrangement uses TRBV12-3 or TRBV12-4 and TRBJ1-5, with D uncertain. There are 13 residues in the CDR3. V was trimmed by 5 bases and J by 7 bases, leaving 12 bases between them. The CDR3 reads CASSPPFPQPQHF. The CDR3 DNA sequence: TGTGCCAGCAGTCCTCCTTTTCCCCAGCCCCAGCATTTT.

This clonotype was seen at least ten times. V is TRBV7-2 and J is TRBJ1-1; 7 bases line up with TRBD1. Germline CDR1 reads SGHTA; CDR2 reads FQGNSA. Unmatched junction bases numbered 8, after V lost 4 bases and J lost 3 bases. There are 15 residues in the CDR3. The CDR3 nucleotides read TGTGCCAGCAGCTCATTCAGGGGGGTAGACACTGAAGCTTTCTTT. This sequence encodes CASSSFRGVDTEAFF.

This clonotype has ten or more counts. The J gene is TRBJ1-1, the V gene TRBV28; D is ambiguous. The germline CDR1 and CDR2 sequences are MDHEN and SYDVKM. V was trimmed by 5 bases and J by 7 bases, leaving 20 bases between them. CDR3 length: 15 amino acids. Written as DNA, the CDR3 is TGTGCCAGCAGTCGGGCCTCTTTTAGTATGAATGAAGCTTTCTTT. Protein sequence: CASSRASFSMNEAFF.

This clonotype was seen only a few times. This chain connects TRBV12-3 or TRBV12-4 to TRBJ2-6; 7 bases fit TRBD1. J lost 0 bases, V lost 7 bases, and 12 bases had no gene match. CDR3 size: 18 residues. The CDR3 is CASTLTGLHSSGANVLTF. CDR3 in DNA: TGTGCCAGCACCCTGACAGGGTTGCACAGCTCTGGGGCCAACGTCCTGACTTTC.

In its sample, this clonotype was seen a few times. As DNA, the CDR3 is TGTGCCAGCAGCGGCGGACTACTGACAGGTGTGCAAGAGACCCAGTACTTC. It is translated as CASSGGLLTGVQETQYF. V is TRBV5-8 and J is TRBJ2-5, with D tentatively TRBD1 or TRBD2 (6 bases each). The CDR3 totals 17 residues. Germline V CDR1 and CDR2: SGHTS, YDEGEE. With 4 bases removed from V and 2 bases from J, the gap between germline ends came to 21 bases.

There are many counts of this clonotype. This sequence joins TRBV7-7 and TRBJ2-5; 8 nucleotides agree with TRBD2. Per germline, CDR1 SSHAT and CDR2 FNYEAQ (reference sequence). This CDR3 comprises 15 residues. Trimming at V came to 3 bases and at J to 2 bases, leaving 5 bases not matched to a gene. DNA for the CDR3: TGTGCCAGCAGCTTCCGCGCGGGGGGTCAAGAGACCCAGTACTTC. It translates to CASSFRAGGQETQYF.

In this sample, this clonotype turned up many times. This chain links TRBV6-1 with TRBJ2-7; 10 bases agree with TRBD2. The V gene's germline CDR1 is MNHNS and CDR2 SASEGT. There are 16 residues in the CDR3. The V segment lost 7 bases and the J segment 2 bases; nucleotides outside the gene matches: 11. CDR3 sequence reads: CASTPRPLAGAYEQYF. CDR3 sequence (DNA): TGTGCCAGCACCCCCCGTCCGCTAGCGGGAGCCTACGAGCAGTACTTC.

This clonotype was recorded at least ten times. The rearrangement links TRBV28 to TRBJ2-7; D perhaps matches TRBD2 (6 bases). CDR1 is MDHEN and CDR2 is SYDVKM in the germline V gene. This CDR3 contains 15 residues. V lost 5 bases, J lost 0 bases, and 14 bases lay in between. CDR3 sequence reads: CASSVGGKYSYEQYF. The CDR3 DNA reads TGTGCCAGCAGTGTGGGGGGAAAATACTCCTACGAGCAGTACTTC.

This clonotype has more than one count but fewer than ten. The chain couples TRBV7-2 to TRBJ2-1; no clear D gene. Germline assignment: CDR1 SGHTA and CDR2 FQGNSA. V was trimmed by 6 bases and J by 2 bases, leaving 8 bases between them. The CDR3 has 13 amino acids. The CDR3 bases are TGTGCCAGCAGAGCACCCCCCTACAATGAGCAGTTCTTC. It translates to CASRAPPYNEQFF.

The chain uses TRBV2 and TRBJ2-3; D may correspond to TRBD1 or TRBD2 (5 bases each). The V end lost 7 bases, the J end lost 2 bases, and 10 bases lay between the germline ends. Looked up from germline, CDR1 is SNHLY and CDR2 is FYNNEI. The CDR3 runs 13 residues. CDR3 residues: CASTTGLTDTQYF. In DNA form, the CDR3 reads TGTGCCAGCACGACGGGGCTCACAGATACGCAGTATTTT.

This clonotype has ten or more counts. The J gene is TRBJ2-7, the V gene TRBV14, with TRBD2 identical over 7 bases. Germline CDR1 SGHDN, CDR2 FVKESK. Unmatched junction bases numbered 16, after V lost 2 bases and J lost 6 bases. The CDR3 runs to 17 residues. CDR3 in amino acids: CASSQYPRGGLESEQYF. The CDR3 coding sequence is TGTGCCAGCAGCCAATACCCCCGGGGCGGACTAGAAAGCGAGCAGTACTTC.

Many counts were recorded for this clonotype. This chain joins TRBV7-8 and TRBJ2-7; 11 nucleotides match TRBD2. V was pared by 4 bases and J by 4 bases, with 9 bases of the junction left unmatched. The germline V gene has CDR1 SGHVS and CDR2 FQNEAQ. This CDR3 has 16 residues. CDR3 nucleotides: TGTGCCAGCAGCTCAACCGGGACTAGCGGTCTTTACGAGCAGTACTTC. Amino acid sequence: CASSSTGTSGLYEQYF.

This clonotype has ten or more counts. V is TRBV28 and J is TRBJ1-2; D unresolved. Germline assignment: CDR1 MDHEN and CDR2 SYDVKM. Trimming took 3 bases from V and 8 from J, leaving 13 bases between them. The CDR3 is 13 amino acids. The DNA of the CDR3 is TGTGCCAGCAGTTTCGCGTCACTACGGGGCTACACCTTC. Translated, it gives CASSFASLRGYTF.

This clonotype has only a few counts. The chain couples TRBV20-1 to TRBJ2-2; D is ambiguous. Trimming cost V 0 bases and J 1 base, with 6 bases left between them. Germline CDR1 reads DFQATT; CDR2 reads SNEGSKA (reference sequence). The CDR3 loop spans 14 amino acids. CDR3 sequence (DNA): TGCAGTGCTAGAGAAACGGGGAACACCGGGGAGCTGTTTTTT. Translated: CSARETGNTGELFF.

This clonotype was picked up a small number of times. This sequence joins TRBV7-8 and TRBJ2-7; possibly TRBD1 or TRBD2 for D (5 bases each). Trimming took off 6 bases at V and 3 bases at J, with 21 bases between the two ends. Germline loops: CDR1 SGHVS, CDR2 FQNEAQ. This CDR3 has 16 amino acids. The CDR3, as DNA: TGTGCCAGCAGAAGTGCAGGGAGTTATTCGGACTACGAGCAGTACTTC. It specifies CASRSAGSYSDYEQYF. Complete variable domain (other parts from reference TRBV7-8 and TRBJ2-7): GAGVSQSPRYKVAKRGQDVALRCDPISGHVSLFWYQQALGQGPEFLTYFQNEAQLDKSGLPSDRFFAERPEGSVSTLKIQRTQQEDSAVYLCASRSAGSYSDYEQYFGPGTRLTVT.

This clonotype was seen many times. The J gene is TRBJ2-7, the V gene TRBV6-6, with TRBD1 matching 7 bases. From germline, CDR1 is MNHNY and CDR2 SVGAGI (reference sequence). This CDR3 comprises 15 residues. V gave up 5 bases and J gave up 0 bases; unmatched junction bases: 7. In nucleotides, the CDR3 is TGTGCCAGCAGTGTCGGACAGGTTAGCTCCTACGAGCAGTACTTC. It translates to CASSVGQVSSYEQYF.

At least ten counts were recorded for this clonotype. The CDR3 sequence: CASSYRRLTGGNTGELFF. In DNA form, the CDR3 reads TGTGCCAGCAGCTACAGGCGGTTAACAGGGGGGAACACCGGGGAGCTGTTTTTT. The chain links TRBV6-2 or TRBV6-3 to TRBJ2-2; 8 positions match TRBD1. The trim removed 6 bases at V and 1 base at J, leaving 13 bases unmatched. CDR3 length equals 18 residues. Germline-derived CDR1 and CDR2 are MNHEY and SVGEGT.

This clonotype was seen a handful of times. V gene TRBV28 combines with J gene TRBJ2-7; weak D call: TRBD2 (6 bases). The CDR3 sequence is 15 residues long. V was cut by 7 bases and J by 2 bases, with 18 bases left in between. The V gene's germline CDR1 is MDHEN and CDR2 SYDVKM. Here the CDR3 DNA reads TGTGCCAGCACCTCATCCGGTAGCGGACCCTACGAGCAGTACTTC. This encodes CASTSSGSGPYEQYF.

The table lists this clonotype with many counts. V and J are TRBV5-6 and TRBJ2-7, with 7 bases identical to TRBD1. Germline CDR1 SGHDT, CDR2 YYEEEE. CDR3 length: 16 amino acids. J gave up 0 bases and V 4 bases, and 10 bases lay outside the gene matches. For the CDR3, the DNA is TGTGCCAGCAGCCCTTCGGGACAGCCTCTCTCCTACGAGCAGTACTTC. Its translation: CASSPSGQPLSYEQYF.

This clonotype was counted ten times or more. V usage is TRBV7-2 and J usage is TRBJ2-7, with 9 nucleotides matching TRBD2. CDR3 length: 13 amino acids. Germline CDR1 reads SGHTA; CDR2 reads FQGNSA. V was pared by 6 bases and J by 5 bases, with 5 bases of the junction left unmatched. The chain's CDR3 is CASRKGLADEQYF. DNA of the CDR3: TGTGCCAGCAGAAAGGGACTAGCTGACGAGCAGTACTTC. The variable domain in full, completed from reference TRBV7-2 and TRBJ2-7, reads GAGVSQSPSNKVTEKGKDVELRCDPISGHTALYWYRQSLGQGLEFLIYFQGNSAPDKSGLPSDRFSAERTGGSVSTLTIQRTQQEDSAVYLCASRKGLADEQYFGPGTRLTVT.

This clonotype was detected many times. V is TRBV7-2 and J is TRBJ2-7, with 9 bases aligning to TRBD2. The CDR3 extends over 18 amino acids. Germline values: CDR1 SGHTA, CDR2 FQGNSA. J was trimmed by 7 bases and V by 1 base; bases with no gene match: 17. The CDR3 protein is CASSLGPLGRGGLQEQYF. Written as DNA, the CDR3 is TGTGCCAGCAGCTTAGGCCCCCTGGGGCGGGGGGGCCTGCAGGAGCAGTACTTC.